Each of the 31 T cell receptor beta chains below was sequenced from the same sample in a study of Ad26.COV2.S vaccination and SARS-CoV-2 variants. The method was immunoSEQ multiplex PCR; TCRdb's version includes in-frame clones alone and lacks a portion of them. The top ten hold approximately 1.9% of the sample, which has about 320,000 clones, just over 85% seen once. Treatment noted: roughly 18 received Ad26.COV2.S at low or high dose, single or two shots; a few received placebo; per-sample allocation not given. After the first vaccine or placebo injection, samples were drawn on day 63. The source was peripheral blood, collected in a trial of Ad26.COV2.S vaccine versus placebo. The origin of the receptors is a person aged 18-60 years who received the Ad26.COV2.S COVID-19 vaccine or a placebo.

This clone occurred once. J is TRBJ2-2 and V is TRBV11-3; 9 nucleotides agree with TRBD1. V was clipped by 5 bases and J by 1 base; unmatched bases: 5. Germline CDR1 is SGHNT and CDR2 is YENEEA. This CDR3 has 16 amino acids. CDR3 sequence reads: CASSLTGGRNTGELFF. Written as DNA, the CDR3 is TGTGCCAGCAGCCTCACAGGGGGCAGGAACACCGGGGAGCTGTTTTTT.

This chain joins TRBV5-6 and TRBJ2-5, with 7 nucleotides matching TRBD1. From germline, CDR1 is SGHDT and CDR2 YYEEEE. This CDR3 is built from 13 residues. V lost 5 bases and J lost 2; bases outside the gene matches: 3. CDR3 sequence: CASRPGGQETQYF. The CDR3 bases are TGTGCCAGCAGGCCAGGGGGTCAAGAGACCCAGTACTTC.

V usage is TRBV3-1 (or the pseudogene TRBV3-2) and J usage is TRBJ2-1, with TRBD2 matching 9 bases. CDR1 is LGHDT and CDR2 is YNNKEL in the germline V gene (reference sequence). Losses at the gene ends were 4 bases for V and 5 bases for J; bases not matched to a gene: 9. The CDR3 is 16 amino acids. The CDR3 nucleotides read TGTGCCAGCAGCCTCTTGGCGGGGGGGCGGCACAATGAGCAGTTCTTC. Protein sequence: CASSLLAGGRHNEQFF.

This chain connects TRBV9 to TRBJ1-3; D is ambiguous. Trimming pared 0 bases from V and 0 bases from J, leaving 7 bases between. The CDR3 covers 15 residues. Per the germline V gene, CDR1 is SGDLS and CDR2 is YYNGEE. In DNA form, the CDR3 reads TGTGCCAGCAGCGTAGAGTTAAGCTCTGGAAACACCATATATTTT. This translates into CASSVELSSGNTIYF.

Written as DNA, the CDR3 is TGTGCCAGCAGCTTAGGTTACAGGGGAAGGAGTGGCTACACCTTC. Amino acid sequence: CASSLGYRGRSGYTF. This rearrangement joins TRBV11-2 to TRBJ1-2; 7 bases align to TRBD1. CDR3 length: 15 residues. Germline V gene data show CDR1 as SGHAT and CDR2 as FQNNGV. The J segment lost 7 bases and the V segment lost 1 base, leaving 9 bases of the junction unmatched.

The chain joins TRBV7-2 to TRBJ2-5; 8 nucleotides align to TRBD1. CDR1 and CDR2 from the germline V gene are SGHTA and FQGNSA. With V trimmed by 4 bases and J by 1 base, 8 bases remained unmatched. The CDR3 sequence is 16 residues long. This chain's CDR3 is CASSSRQGLGQETQYF. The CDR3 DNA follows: TGTGCCAGCAGCTCCAGACAGGGGTTAGGCCAAGAGACCCAGTACTTC.

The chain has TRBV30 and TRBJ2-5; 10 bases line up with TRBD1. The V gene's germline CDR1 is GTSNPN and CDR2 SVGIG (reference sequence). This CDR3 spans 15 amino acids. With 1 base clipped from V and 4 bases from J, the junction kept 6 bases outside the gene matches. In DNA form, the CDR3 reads TGTGCCTGGAGTGGACAGGGGGCCCCCAGAGAGACCCAGTACTTC. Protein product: CAWSGQGAPRETQYF.

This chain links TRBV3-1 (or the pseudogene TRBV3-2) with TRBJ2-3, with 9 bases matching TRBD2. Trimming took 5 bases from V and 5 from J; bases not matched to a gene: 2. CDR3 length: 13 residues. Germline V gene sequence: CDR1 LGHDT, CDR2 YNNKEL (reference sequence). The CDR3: CASSNSGGDTQYF. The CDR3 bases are TGTGCCAGCAGCAATAGCGGGGGAGATACGCAGTATTTT.

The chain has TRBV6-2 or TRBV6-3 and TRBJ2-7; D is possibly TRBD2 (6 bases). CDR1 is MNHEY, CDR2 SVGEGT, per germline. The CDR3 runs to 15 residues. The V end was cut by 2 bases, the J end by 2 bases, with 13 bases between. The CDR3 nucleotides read TGTGCCAGCAGTTACGGGCGGGGAATAACCTACGAGCAGTACTTC. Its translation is CASSYGRGITYEQYF.

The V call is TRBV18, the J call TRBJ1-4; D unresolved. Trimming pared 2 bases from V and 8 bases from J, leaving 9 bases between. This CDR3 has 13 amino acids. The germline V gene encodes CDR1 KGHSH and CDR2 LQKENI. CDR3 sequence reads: CASSPTGEEKLFF. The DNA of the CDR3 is TGTGCCAGCTCACCAACGGGAGAGGAAAAACTGTTTTTT.

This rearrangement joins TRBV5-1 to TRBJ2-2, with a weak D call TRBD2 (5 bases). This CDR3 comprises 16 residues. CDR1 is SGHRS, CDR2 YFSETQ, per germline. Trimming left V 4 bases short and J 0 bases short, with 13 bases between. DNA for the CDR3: TGCGCCAGCAGCCCAACCCCCGGGACGAACACCGGGGAGCTGTTTTTT. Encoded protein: CASSPTPGTNTGELFF.

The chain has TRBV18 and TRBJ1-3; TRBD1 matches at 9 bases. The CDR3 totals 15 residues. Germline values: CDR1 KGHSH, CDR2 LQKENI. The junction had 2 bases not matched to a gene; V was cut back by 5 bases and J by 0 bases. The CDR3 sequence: CASSWDRASGNTIYF. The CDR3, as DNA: TGTGCCAGCTCATGGGACAGGGCCTCTGGAAACACCATATATTTT.

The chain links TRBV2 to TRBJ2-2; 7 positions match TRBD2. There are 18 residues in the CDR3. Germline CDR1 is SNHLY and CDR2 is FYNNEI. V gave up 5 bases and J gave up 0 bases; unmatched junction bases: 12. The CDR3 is CASSYRAKGRANTGELFF. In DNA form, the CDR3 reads TGTGCCAGCAGTTACCGGGCCAAGGGGAGGGCGAACACCGGGGAGCTGTTTTTT. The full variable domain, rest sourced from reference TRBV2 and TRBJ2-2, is EPEVTQTPSHQVTQMGQEVILRCVPISNHLYFYWYRQILGQKVEFLVSFYNNEISEKSEIFDDQFSVERPDGSNFTLKIRSTKLEDSAMYFCASSYRAKGRANTGELFFGEGSRLTVL.

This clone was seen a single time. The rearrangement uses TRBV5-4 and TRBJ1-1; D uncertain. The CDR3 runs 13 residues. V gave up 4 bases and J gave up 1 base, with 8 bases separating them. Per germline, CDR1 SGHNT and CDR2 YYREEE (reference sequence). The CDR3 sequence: CASSPGANTEAFF. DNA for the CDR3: TGTGCCAGCAGCCCGGGAGCGAACACTGAAGCTTTCTTT.

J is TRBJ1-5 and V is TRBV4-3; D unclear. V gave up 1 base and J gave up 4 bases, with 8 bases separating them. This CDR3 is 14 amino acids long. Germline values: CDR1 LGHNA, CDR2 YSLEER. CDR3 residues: CASSQGPGNQPQHF. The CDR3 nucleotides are TGCGCCAGCAGCCAAGGTCCTGGAAATCAGCCCCAGCATTTT.

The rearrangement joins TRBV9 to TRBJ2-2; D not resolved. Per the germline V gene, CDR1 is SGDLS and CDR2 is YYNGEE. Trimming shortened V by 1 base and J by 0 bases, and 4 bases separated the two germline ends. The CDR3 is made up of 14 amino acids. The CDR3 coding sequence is TGTGCCAGCAGCGTAATCCCGAACACCGGGGAGCTGTTTTTT. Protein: CASSVIPNTGELFF.

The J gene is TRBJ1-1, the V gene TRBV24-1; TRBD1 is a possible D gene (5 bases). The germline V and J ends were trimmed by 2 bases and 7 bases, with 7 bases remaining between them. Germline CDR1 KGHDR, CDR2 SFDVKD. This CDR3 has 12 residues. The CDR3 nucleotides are TGTGCCACCAGTGATTATGGGGGTGAAGCTTTCTTT. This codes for CATSDYGGEAFF.

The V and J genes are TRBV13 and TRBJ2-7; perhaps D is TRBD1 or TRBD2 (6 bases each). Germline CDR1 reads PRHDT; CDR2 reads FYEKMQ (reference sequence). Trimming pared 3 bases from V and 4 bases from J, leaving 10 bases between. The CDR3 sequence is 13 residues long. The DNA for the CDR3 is TGTGCCAGCAGCTTCACAGGGAGGTACGAGCAGTACTTC. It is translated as CASSFTGRYEQYF.

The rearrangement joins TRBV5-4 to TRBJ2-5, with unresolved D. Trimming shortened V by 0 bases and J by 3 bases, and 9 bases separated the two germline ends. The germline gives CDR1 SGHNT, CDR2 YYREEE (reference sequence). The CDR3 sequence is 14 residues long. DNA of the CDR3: TGTGCCAGCAGCTTGGCGGTGGTAGAAGAGACCCAGTACTTC. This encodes CASSLAVVEETQYF. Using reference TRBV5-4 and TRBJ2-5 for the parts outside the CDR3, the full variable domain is ETGVTQSPTHLIKTRGQQVTLRCSSQSGHNTVSWYQQALGQGPQFIFQYYREEENGRGNFPPRFSGLQFPNYSSELNVNALELDDSALYLCASSLAVVEETQYFGPGTRLLVL.

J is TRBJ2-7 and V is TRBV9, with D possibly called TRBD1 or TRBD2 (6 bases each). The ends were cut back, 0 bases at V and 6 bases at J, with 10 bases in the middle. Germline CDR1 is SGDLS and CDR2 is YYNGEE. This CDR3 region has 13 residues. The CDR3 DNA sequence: TGTGCCAGCAGCGTAGGTGGGGGGCGCGAGCAGTACTTC. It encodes CASSVGGGREQYF.

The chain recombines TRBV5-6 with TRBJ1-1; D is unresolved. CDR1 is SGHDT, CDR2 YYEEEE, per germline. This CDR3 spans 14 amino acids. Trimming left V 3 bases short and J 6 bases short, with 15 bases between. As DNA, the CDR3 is TGTGCCAGCAGCTCCGTCCGATGGGTCGCTGAAGCTTTCTTT. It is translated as CASSSVRWVAEAFF.

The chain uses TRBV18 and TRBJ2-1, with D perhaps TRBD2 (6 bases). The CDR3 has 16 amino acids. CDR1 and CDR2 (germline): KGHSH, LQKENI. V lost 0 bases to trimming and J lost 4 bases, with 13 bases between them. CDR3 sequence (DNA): TGTGCCAGCTCACCACCCGAGGAGGGGAAATACAATGAGCAGTTCTTC. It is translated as CASSPPEEGKYNEQFF.

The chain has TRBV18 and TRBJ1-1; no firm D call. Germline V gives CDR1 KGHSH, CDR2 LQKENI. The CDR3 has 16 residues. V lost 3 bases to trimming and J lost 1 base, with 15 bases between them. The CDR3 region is CASSPNGIPANTEAFF. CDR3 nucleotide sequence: TGTGCCAGCTCACCCAACGGAATCCCAGCGAACACTGAAGCTTTCTTT.

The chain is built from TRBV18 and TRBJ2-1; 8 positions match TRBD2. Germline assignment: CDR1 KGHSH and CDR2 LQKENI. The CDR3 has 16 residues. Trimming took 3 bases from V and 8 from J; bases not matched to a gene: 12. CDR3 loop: CASSPPTAGGGDEQFF. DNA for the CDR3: TGTGCCAGCTCACCCCCTACGGCGGGGGGCGGGGATGAGCAGTTCTTC.

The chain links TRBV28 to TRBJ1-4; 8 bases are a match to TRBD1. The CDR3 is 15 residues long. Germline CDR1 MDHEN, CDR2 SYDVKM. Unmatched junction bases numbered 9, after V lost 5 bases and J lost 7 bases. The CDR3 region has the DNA TGTGCCAGCAGTCCCAACAGGGGGAAAGGTGAAAAACTGTTTTTT. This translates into CASSPNRGKGEKLFF.

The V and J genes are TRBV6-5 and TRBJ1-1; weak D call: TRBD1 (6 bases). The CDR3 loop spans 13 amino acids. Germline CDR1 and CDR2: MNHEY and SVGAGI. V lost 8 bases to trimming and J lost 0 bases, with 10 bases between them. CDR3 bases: TGTGCCAGCCGGGGGCCCCTGAACACTGAAGCTTTCTTT. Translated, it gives CASRGPLNTEAFF.

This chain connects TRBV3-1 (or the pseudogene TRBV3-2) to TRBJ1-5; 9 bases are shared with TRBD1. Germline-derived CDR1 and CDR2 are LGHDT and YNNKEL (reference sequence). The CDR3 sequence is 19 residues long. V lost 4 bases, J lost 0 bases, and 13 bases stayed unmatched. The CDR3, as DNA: TGTGCCAGCAGCCCCCCCACAGGGGGCCCCCTATATAGCAATCAGCCCCAGCATTTT. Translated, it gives CASSPPTGGPLYSNQPQHF.

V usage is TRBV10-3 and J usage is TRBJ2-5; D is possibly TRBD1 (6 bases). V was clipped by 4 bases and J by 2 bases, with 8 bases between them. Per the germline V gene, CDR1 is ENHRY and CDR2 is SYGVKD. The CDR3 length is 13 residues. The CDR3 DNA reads TGTGCCATCAGTGCTGGACAGCAAGAGACCCAGTACTTC. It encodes CAISAGQQETQYF.

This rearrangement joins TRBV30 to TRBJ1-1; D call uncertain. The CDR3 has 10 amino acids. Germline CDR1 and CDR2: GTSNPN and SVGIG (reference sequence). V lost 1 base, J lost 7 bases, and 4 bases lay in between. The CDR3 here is CAWSGNEAFF. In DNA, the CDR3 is TGTGCCTGGAGTGGGAATGAAGCTTTCTTT.

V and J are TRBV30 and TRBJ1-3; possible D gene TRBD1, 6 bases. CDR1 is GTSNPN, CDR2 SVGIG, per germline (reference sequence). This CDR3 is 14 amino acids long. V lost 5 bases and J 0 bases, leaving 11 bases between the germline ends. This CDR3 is CAWGQPYSGNTIYF. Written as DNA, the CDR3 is TGTGCCTGGGGACAGCCCTACTCTGGAAACACCATATATTTT.

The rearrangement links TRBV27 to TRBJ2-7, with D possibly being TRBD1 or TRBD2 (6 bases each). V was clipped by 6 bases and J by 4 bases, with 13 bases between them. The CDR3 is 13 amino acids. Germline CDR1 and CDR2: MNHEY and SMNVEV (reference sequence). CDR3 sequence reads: CASRTGAGYEQYF. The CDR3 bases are TGTGCCAGCAGGACGGGGGCGGGGTACGAGCAGTACTTC.